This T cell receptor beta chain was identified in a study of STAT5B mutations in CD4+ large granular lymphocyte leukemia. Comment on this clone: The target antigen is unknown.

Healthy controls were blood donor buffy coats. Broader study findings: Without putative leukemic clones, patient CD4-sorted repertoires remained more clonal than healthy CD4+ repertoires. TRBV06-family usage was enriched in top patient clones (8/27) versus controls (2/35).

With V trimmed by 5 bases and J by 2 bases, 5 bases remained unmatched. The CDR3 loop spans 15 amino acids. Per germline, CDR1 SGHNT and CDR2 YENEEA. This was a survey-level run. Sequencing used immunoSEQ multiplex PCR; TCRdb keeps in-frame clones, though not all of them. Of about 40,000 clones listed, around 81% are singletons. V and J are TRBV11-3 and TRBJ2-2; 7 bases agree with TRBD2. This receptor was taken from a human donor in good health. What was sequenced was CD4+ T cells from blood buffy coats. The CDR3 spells CASSLLADNTGELFF. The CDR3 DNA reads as TGTGCCAGCAGCCTCCTAGCGGATAACACCGGGGAGCTGTTTTTT.